This entry lists 19 T cell receptor beta chains sequenced from one sample in a study of T cell changes during pregnancy in multiple sclerosis. TCRdb keeps only in-frame clones here, not all; method: immunoSEQ multiplex PCR. The sample has 55,000 to 95,000 clones; approximately 92% are singletons. The sample was peripheral blood, taken in the second trimester of pregnancy. The receptors originated from a female donor in good health, enrolled as a control in a pregnancy study.

This chain joins TRBV10-3 and TRBJ1-4; TRBD1 matches at 7 bases. Trimming took 6 bases from V and 7 from J; bases not matched to a gene: 5. This CDR3 comprises 13 residues. Germline CDR1 and CDR2: ENHRY and SYGVKD. CDR3: CAISEQGTEKLFF. For the CDR3, the DNA is TGTGCCATCAGCGAACAGGGGACTGAAAAACTGTTTTTT.

This chain links TRBV7-3 with TRBJ1-1; TRBD1 aligns across 7 bases. Germline trimming cut 5 bases from V and 0 bases from J; bases unmatched to any gene: 6. CDR3 length: 15 amino acids. CDR1 and CDR2 from the germline V gene are SGHTA and FQGTGA. The CDR3 loop is CASSQGGQLNTEAFF. In DNA form, the CDR3 reads TGTGCCAGCAGCCAAGGGGGACAGTTGAACACTGAAGCTTTCTTT.

This rearrangement joins TRBV4-3 to TRBJ2-2; perhaps TRBD2 as D (6 bases). There are 17 residues in the CDR3. V was clipped by 0 bases and J by 2 bases, with 13 bases between them. Germline V gene sequence: CDR1 LGHNA, CDR2 YSLEER. In DNA form, the CDR3 reads TGCGCCAGCAGCCAAGATTGGGCGGGATTTAACACCGGGGAGCTGTTTTTT. It translates to CASSQDWAGFNTGELFF.

The chain recombines TRBV18 with TRBJ1-2, with 7 nucleotides matching TRBD1. CDR1 and CDR2 (germline): KGHSH, LQKENI. This CDR3 spans 14 amino acids. The junction had 6 bases not matched to a gene; V was cut back by 2 bases and J by 6 bases. The CDR3 here is CASSPAGTANGYTF. CDR3 DNA: TGTGCCAGCTCACCAGCCGGGACAGCTAATGGCTACACCTTC.

The rearrangement links TRBV5-4 to TRBJ1-1; 7 bases map to TRBD1. V gave up 0 bases and J gave up 1 base; unmatched junction bases: 9. The CDR3 extends over 17 amino acids. CDR1 is SGHNT, CDR2 YYREEE, per germline (reference sequence). CDR3 DNA: TGTGCCAGCAGCTTGGGGACAGGCGCATGGGGGAACACTGAAGCTTTCTTT. Translation: CASSLGTGAWGNTEAFF.

There are a few counts of this clone. The chain combines TRBV9 with TRBJ1-3; perhaps TRBD1 as D (6 bases). Trimming left V 0 bases short and J 4 bases short, with 20 bases between. The CDR3 runs to 18 residues. The germline V gene has CDR1 SGDLS and CDR2 YYNGEE. For the CDR3, the DNA is TGTGCCAGCAGCGTAGCTGGGACACCGGATTTCGTGGGAAACACCATATATTTT. Its protein product is CASSVAGTPDFVGNTIYF.

The chain has TRBV4-2 and TRBJ2-3; TRBD2 matches at 8 bases. Per the germline V gene, CDR1 is LGHNA and CDR2 is YNFKEQ. The CDR3 length is 15 residues. V was pared by 6 bases and J by 4 bases, with 9 bases of the junction left unmatched. Here the CDR3 reads CASSESGGGPDTQYF. In DNA form, the CDR3 reads TGTGCCAGCAGTGAGAGCGGCGGGGGGCCAGATACGCAGTATTTT.

CDR3 sequence: CASSQSRQGVSGYTF. CDR3 nucleotide sequence: TGCGCCAGCAGCCAATCTCGACAGGGCGTTAGTGGCTACACCTTC. The chain is built from TRBV4-3 and TRBJ1-2; 7 nucleotides align to TRBD1. CDR1 is LGHNA, CDR2 YSLEER, per germline. V dropped 2 bases and J dropped 7; count of bases not matched to a gene: 10. The CDR3 is 15 amino acids.

The V gene is TRBV4-1, the J gene TRBJ1-5; TRBD1 matches 11 bases. CDR1 is MGHRA and CDR2 is YSYEKL in the germline V gene. The CDR3 runs to 17 residues. The J segment lost 4 bases and the V segment lost 0 bases, leaving 5 bases of the junction unmatched. Here the CDR3 DNA reads TGCGCCAGCAGCCAAGATCTCGGACAGGGGGCAAATCAGCCCCAGCATTTT. Residues: CASSQDLGQGANQPQHF.

The rearrangement uses TRBV4-2 and TRBJ1-2; 7 bases fit TRBD1. Germline V gives CDR1 LGHNA, CDR2 YNFKEQ. V lost 0 bases, J lost 8 bases, and 9 bases stayed unmatched. The length of the CDR3 is 15 residues. Written as DNA, the CDR3 is TGTGCCAGCAGCCAAGATTGGGGACAGTCGGGCGGCTACACCTTC. This codes for CASSQDWGQSGGYTF.

The chain links TRBV4-2 to TRBJ1-6; D might be TRBD1 (5 bases). The V and J ends lost 0 bases and 6 bases respectively, with 21 bases between them. The CDR3 has 19 residues. Germline loops: CDR1 LGHNA, CDR2 YNFKEQ. CDR3 loop: CASSQENGGEGIINSPLHF. The CDR3 bases are TGTGCCAGCAGCCAAGAAAATGGGGGGGAGGGTATAATTAATTCACCCCTCCACTTT.

The chain has TRBV11-2 and TRBJ1-6, with D perhaps TRBD1 (6 bases). Germline assignment: CDR1 SGHAT and CDR2 FQNNGV. There are 15 residues in the CDR3. V lost 3 bases, J lost 9 bases, and 15 bases lay in between. Here the CDR3 DNA reads TGTGCCAGCAGCTTCCGGACAGTAAGGGCTTCACCCCTCCACTTT. Amino acids: CASSFRTVRASPLHF.

This clone has a handful of counts. The rearrangement uses TRBV19 and TRBJ1-2, with TRBD1 identical over 7 bases. V lost 5 bases and J lost 7; bases outside the gene matches: 10. CDR3 length equals 14 residues. From germline, CDR1 is LNHDA and CDR2 SQIVND (reference sequence). CDR3 residues: CASSPARTGGGYTF. CDR3 DNA: TGTGCCAGTAGTCCCGCCCGGACAGGCGGTGGCTACACCTTC.

The V call is TRBV29-1, the J call TRBJ1-2; maybe TRBD1 (6 bases). This CDR3 is 14 amino acids long. Trimming removed 5 bases from V and 8 bases from J, with 21 bases in between. Germline V gene data show CDR1 as SQVTM and CDR2 as ANQGSEA. This CDR3 reads CSVKKGTTQHGYTF. The CDR3 DNA reads TGCAGCGTTAAAAAGGGGACAACACAACACGGCTACACCTTC.

This clone has only one observation. The chain links TRBV7-2 to TRBJ2-3; D call uncertain. The V and J ends lost 3 bases and 3 bases respectively, with 10 bases between them. The CDR3 has 14 amino acids. Germline CDR1 and CDR2: SGHTA and FQGNSA. The CDR3 DNA follows: TGTGCCAGCAGCTTGGGTCGGAGAACAGATACGCAGTATTTT. Translated: CASSLGRRTDTQYF.

V is TRBV5-6 and J is TRBJ1-2; D is ambiguous. This CDR3 is built from 15 residues. The germline V gene has CDR1 SGHDT and CDR2 YYEEEE. The germline V and J ends were trimmed by 6 bases and 4 bases, with 19 bases remaining between them. Written as DNA, the CDR3 is TGTGCCAGCACCCCAGTGAGGAAGGGAGGCTATGGCTACACCTTC. It encodes CASTPVRKGGYGYTF.

This clone was picked up a small number of times. Different DNA sequences within this sample yield the same CDR3. This chain joins TRBV7-9 and TRBJ1-1; tentative D call: TRBD1 (5 bases). This CDR3 is built from 14 residues. V lost 1 base to trimming and J lost 1 base, with 7 bases between them. The germline CDR1 and CDR2 sequences are SEHNR and FQNEAQ (reference sequence). The CDR3 is CASSLGQGNTEAFF. CDR3 DNA: TGTGCCAGCAGCTTAGGCCAGGGGAACACTGAAGCTTTCTTT.

The chain has TRBV6-1 and TRBJ2-3; tentatively, D is TRBD2 (5 bases). The CDR3 runs 14 residues. The V end lost 3 bases, the J end lost 4 bases, and 11 bases lay between the germline ends. Per germline, CDR1 MNHNS and CDR2 SASEGT. The CDR3 sequence: CASSERVTPDTQYF. CDR3 nucleotide sequence: TGTGCCAGCAGTGAGAGGGTCACCCCAGATACGCAGTATTTT.

V is TRBV7-2 and J is TRBJ1-5, with unresolved D. The germline V gene has CDR1 SGHTA and CDR2 FQGNSA. The CDR3 contains 11 residues. The V end was cut by 5 bases, the J end by 9 bases, with 8 bases between. The CDR3 DNA is TGTGCCAGCAGCCCTCTTTCGCCCCAGCATTTT. The encoded protein is CASSPLSPQHF.